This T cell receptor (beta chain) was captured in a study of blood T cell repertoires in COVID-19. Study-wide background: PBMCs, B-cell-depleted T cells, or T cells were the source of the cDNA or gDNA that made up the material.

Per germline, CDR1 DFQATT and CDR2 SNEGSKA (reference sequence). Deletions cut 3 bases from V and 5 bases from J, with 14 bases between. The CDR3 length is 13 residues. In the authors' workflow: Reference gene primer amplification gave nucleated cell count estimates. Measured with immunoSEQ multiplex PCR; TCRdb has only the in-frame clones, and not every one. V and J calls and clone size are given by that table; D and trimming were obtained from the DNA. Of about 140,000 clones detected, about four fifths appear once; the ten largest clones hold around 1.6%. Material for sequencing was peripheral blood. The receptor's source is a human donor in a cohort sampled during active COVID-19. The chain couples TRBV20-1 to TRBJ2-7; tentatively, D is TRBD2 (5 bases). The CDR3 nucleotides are TGCAGTGCTAGTCGCTCCGGGGTTAACGAGCAGTACTTC. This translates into CSASRSGVNEQYF.